Each of the 10 T cell receptor beta chains below was sequenced from the same sample in a study of technical replicates of blood from several donors. Using immunoSEQ multiplex PCR, the repertoire was profiled, and TCRdb retains in-frame clones only, with some absent. Altogether tens of thousands of clones are present, 85% to 95% being singletons, with the ten largest covering approximately 0.42%. Source material: T cells isolated from PBMCs. The receptor source for this set is a human donor in good health.

Here the CDR3 DNA reads TGTGCCACCAGCAGAGTGGAGGTGACAGATACGCAGTATTTT. It yields the protein CATSRVEVTDTQYF. This chain uses TRBV15 with TRBJ2-3, with D perhaps TRBD2 (5 bases). The V gene's germline CDR1 is LNHNV and CDR2 YYDKDF (reference sequence). V dropped 1 base and J dropped 3 bases, with 8 bases sitting between them. The CDR3 contains 14 residues.

CDR3 DNA: TGTGCCATACTCGGTGCTAGCGGGACCACAGATACGCAGTATTTT. Protein: CAILGASGTTDTQYF. This rearrangement joins TRBV28 to TRBJ2-3; 9 nucleotides align to TRBD2. V lost 10 bases, J lost 2 bases, and 10 bases stayed unmatched. Germline V gives CDR1 MDHEN, CDR2 SYDVKM. The CDR3 contains 15 residues. Variable domain in full (rest from reference TRBV28 and TRBJ2-3): DVKVTQSSRYLVKRTGEKVFLECVQDMDHENMFWYRQDPGLGLRLIYFSYDVKMKEKGDIPEGYSVSREKKERFSLILESASTNQTSMYLCAILGASGTTDTQYFGPGTRLTVL.

The chain recombines TRBV30 with TRBJ2-2, with a possible D match to TRBD1 (6 bases). The CDR3 consists of 14 residues. Germline CDR1 is GTSNPN and CDR2 is SVGIG (reference sequence). V lost 0 bases and J 5 bases, leaving 10 bases between the germline ends. The CDR3 DNA is TGTGCCTGGAGTGTTGACAGGCGGACCGGGGAGCTGTTTTTT. This encodes CAWSVDRRTGELFF.

This chain joins TRBV13 and TRBJ2-7; D perhaps matches TRBD2 (6 bases). The V and J ends lost 5 bases and 2 bases respectively, with 7 bases between them. Germline CDR1 and CDR2: PRHDT and FYEKMQ (reference sequence). CDR3 length: 12 amino acids. CDR3 loop: CASSGLPYEQYF. DNA for the CDR3: TGTGCCAGCAGCGGACTACCCTACGAGCAGTACTTC.

V is TRBV7-9 and J is TRBJ2-7; 9 nucleotides match TRBD1. Looked up from germline, CDR1 is SEHNR and CDR2 is FQNEAQ (reference sequence). The ends lost 3 bases at V and 5 bases at J; junction bases unmatched: 2. This CDR3 comprises 13 residues. The CDR3 spells CASSFRTGDEQYF. The CDR3 bases are TGTGCCAGCAGCTTCCGGACAGGGGACGAGCAGTACTTC.

The chain has TRBV7-9 and TRBJ2-7, with D perhaps TRBD1 (7 bases). The germline V and J ends were trimmed by 5 bases and 3 bases, with 14 bases remaining between them. This CDR3 region has 14 residues. Per germline, CDR1 SEHNR and CDR2 FQNEAQ (reference sequence). The CDR3 loop is CASSQRQGGYEQYF. The DNA of the CDR3 is TGTGCCAGCAGCCAGCGACAGGGAGGCTACGAGCAGTACTTC. The whole variable domain, remainder taken from reference TRBV7-9 and TRBJ2-7, is DTGVSQNPRHKITKRGQNVTFRCDPISEHNRLYWYRQTLGQGPEFLTYFQNEAQLEKSRLLSDRFSAERPKGSFSTLEIQRTEQGDSAMYLCASSQRQGGYEQYFGPGTRLTVT.

The chain uses TRBV28 and TRBJ2-3; the match to TRBD2 covers 10 bases. V lost 2 bases, J lost 12 bases, and 11 bases stayed unmatched. The CDR3 spans 15 residues. Germline assignment: CDR1 MDHEN and CDR2 SYDVKM. The chain's CDR3 is CASSLPPTSGVFQYF. CDR3 in DNA: TGTGCCAGCAGTTTACCCCCCACTAGCGGGGTTTTCCAGTATTTT.

The chain uses TRBV4-3 and TRBJ2-3; 11 nucleotides line up with TRBD1. With V trimmed by 0 bases and J by 3 bases, 20 bases remained unmatched. The CDR3 is made up of 22 amino acids. Germline V gives CDR1 LGHNA, CDR2 YSLEER. CDR3 sequence: CASSQDLGQGAAYWVPTDTQYF. The CDR3, as DNA: TGCGCCAGCAGCCAAGATTTAGGACAGGGGGCAGCTTATTGGGTTCCAACAGATACGCAGTATTTT.

This rearrangement joins TRBV29-1 to TRBJ1-4; D ambiguous. The CDR3 totals 12 residues. The germline V gene encodes CDR1 SQVTM and CDR2 ANQGSEA. The V end lost 3 bases, the J end lost 8 bases, and 10 bases lay between the germline ends. The DNA of the CDR3 is TGCAGCGTTGATAGCGAAGGGGAAAAACTGTTTTTT. Residues: CSVDSEGEKLFF.

The table lists this clone with a count of one. This chain uses TRBV19 with TRBJ2-1; D is ambiguous. This CDR3 has 11 amino acids. In germline, CDR1 is LNHDA, CDR2 SQIVND (reference sequence). Trimming removed 4 bases from V and 7 bases from J, with 5 bases in between. The CDR3 spells CASSTLNEQFF. CDR3 DNA sequence: TGTGCCAGTAGTACGTTAAATGAGCAGTTCTTC.